This is a list of T cell receptor beta chains from one sample in a study of T cell changes during pregnancy in multiple sclerosis. Sequenced by immunoSEQ multiplex PCR; TCRdb stores in-frame clones only, minus some. The data contain about 76,000 clones, roughly 90% of them singletons. Source: peripheral blood, taken after pregnancy. The receptor set was obtained from a female donor in good health, enrolled as a control in a pregnancy study. Each CDR3 is given with its conserved first and last residue. The D gene is left open where the match is weak. Size values are once, few and many counts, or a class for expanded clones, and some rows have none.

D: -; V: TRBV5-6; size: -; J: TRBJ2-1; DNA: TGTGCCAGCAGCTTGGCTAGCCTACCCAGCAATGAGCAGTTCTTC; CDR3: CASSLASLPSNEQFF
D: -; V: TRBV28; size: -; J: TRBJ1-3; DNA: TGTGCCAGCAGTTTACCCCCCGTGGGGGCCGGAAACACCATATATTTT; CDR3: CASSLPPVGAGNTIYF
D: -; V: TRBV28; size: -; J: TRBJ1-5; DNA: TGTGCCAGCAGCTTACCAGGGGAAACTCAGCCCCAGCATTTT; CDR3: CASSLPGETQPQHF
D: -; V: TRBV15; size: -; J: TRBJ1-5; DNA: TGTGCCACCAGCAGAGATCGGGGACAGCCCCAGCATTTT; CDR3: CATSRDRGQPQHF
D: -; V: TRBV2; size: -; J: TRBJ2-5; DNA: TGTGCCAGCAGTGAAAGGCGACTACAAGAGACCCAGTACTTC; CDR3: CASSERRLQETQYF
D: TRBD2; V: TRBV9; size: -; J: TRBJ2-3; DNA: TGTGCCAGCAGCCTGGGACTAGCGGGAGGGCCAAGCACAGATACGCAGTATTTT; CDR3: CASSLGLAGGPSTDTQYF
D: TRBD1; V: TRBV7-2; size: -; J: TRBJ2-7; DNA: TGTGCCAGCAGCTTTGCCGGGACAGGACCCTACGAGCAGTACTTC; CDR3: CASSFAGTGPYEQYF
D: TRBD1; V: TRBV7-9; size: once; J: TRBJ2-2; DNA: TGTGCCAGCAGCTTTCTCGACAGGGGCACCGGGGAGCTGTTTTTT; CDR3: CASSFLDRGTGELFF
D: TRBD1; V: TRBV7-9; size: -; J: TRBJ1-4; DNA: TGTGCCAGCAGCTTAGGGGACAGGACTAATGAAAAACTGTTTTTT; CDR3: CASSLGDRTNEKLFF
D: -; V: TRBV7-6; size: -; J: TRBJ1-4; DNA: TGTGCCAGCAGCACGACTCTCGGGGGGTCTAATGAAAAACTGTTTTTT; CDR3: CASSTTLGGSNEKLFF
D: TRBD2; V: TRBV5-5; size: -; J: TRBJ2-7; DNA: TGTGCCAGCAGCTACCCAAGCGGGGGCCTTTCCTACGAGCAGTACTTC; CDR3: CASSYPSGGLSYEQYF
D: -; V: TRBV7-9; size: -; J: TRBJ2-3; DNA: TGTGCCAGCAGCTCCGTGTTGGGGCTTGAGGCAGATACGCAGTATTTT; CDR3: CASSSVLGLEADTQYF
D: TRBD2; V: TRBV5-1; size: -; J: TRBJ2-1; DNA: TGCGCCAGCAGCCCAGCGGGGGCGCCCCACAATGAGCAGTTCTTC; CDR3: CASSPAGAPHNEQFF
D: TRBD2; V: TRBV5-4; size: -; J: TRBJ2-2; DNA: TGTGCCAGCAGCTTGGGCGGGAGGGCAGGGGAGCTGTTTTTT; CDR3: CASSLGGRAGELFF
D: TRBD2; V: TRBV18; size: -; J: TRBJ2-3; DNA: TGTGCCAGCTCACCGACCCAGCGGGGGGATACGCAGTATTTT; CDR3: CASSPTQRGDTQYF
D: TRBD2; V: TRBV4-3; size: -; J: TRBJ2-1; DNA: TGCGCCAGCAGCCACATACTAGCGGGAGGGCACAATGAGCAGTTCTTC; CDR3: CASSHILAGGHNEQFF
D: TRBD2; V: TRBV5-1; size: -; J: TRBJ2-1; DNA: TGCGCCAGCAGCTTGGGGGACGGGAGGGTTCGCAATGAGCAGTTCTTC; CDR3: CASSLGDGRVRNEQFF
D: -; V: TRBV9; size: -; J: TRBJ2-1; DNA: TGTGCCAGCAGCGTAGGAGCGAATGAGCAGTTCTTC; CDR3: CASSVGANEQFF
D: TRBD1; V: TRBV7-9; size: -; J: TRBJ2-7; DNA: TGTGCCAGCAGCCCCGGGACAGGGACCTACGAGCAGTACTTC; CDR3: CASSPGTGTYEQYF
D: TRBD1; V: TRBV6-6; size: -; J: TRBJ1-4; DNA: TGTGCCAGCAGGCCTCAGGGGGCCCGGGGGGAAAAACTGTTTTTT; CDR3: CASRPQGARGEKLFF
D: -; V: TRBV18; size: -; J: TRBJ1-3; DNA: TGTGCCAGCTCGCCTCAGGGGACCCTCTCTGGAAACACCATATATTTT; CDR3: CASSPQGTLSGNTIYF
D: TRBD2; V: TRBV6-6; size: -; J: TRBJ2-7; DNA: TGTGCCAGCAGTCTTAGCGGGAGGAGCTACGAGCAGTACTTC; CDR3: CASSLSGRSYEQYF
D: -; V: TRBV6-7; size: -; J: TRBJ1-4; DNA: TGTGCCAGCAGTTACTCGGGGGGGCCTGGGATTGCAACTAATGAAAAACTGTTTTTT; CDR3: CASSYSGGPGIATNEKLFF
D: -; V: TRBV29-1; size: -; J: TRBJ2-3; DNA: TGCAGCGGGGGGGATCGCACAGATACGCAGTATTTT; CDR3: CSGGDRTDTQYF
D: -; V: TRBV28; size: -; J: TRBJ2-7; DNA: TGTGCCAGCAGTTTAGGAGGCGGACCCTACGAGCAGTACTTC; CDR3: CASSLGGGPYEQYF
D: TRBD1; V: TRBV5-4; size: -; J: TRBJ1-4; DNA: TGTGCCAGCAGCTGGGACAGGGGGGGAGAAAAACTGTTTTTT; CDR3: CASSWDRGGEKLFF
D: TRBD2; V: TRBV9; size: -; J: TRBJ2-3; DNA: TGTGCCAGCACTGCTAGCGGCGCTAGCACAGATACGCAGTATTTT; CDR3: CASTASGASTDTQYF
D: TRBD1; V: TRBV6-7; size: -; J: TRBJ1-1; DNA: TGTGCCAGCAGTTACTGCCCTCCTAAGGAGGCAGGGGGACGCTTAAAAGTTATGAACACTGAAGCTTTCTTT; CDR3: CASSYCPPKEAGGRLKVMNTEAFF
D: -; V: TRBV4-2; size: -; J: TRBJ1-1; DNA: TGTGCCTCAACCCCCCTGGCCGGGACTGAAGCTTTCTTT; CDR3: CASTPLAGTEAFF
D: -; V: TRBV27; size: -; J: TRBJ2-2; DNA: TGTGCCAGCAGTTTATCGCGGACCGGGGAGCTGTTTTTT; CDR3: CASSLSRTGELFF
D: TRBD1; V: TRBV28; size: once; J: TRBJ1-4; DNA: TGTGCCAGCAGTTCCGGGACAGGGGCCACAACTAATGAAAAACTGTTTTTT; CDR3: CASSSGTGATTNEKLFF
D: -; V: TRBV5-6; size: -; J: TRBJ2-5; DNA: TGTGCCAGCAGCCGGACAGTGGAGACCCAGTACTTC; CDR3: CASSRTVETQYF
D: -; V: TRBV5-6; size: -; J: TRBJ1-6; DNA: TGTGCCAGCAGCTTGGAGGGGCGTCTAAGGAATTCACCCCTCCACTTT; CDR3: CASSLEGRLRNSPLHF
D: -; V: TRBV4-3; size: -; J: TRBJ2-2; DNA: TGCGCCAGCAGCCAAGAGACGGGGAACACCGGGGAGCTGTTTTTT; CDR3: CASSQETGNTGELFF
D: -; V: TRBV7-9; size: -; J: TRBJ2-7; DNA: TGTGCCAGCAGCCCAGCGCTCGGCCGGTCACTACCGGGGTCCTACGAGCAGTACTTC; CDR3: CASSPALGRSLPGSYEQYF
D: TRBD1; V: TRBV11-2; size: -; J: TRBJ1-1; DNA: TGTGCCAGCAGCTTCTTCAGGGGGCTTGCAACTGAAGCTTTCTTT; CDR3: CASSFFRGLATEAFF
D: TRBD2; V: TRBV7-3; size: -; J: TRBJ2-1; DNA: TGTGCCAGCAGCTTCAGCCGACCCGGACTAGCGGGAAATGAGCAGTTCTTC; CDR3: CASSFSRPGLAGNEQFF
D: TRBD1; V: TRBV11-2; size: -; J: TRBJ2-7; DNA: TGTGCCAGCAGCTCGGGACAGGGCTACGAGCAGTACTTC; CDR3: CASSSGQGYEQYF
D: -; V: TRBV5-3; size: -; J: TRBJ2-2; DNA: TGTGCCAGAAGCTTGGCGCAGAAGAACACCGGGGAGCTGTTTTTT; CDR3: CARSLAQKNTGELFF
D: TRBD2; V: TRBV5-8; size: -; J: TRBJ2-5; DNA: TGTGCCAGCAGCCCCGGGACTAGCGGACAAGAGACCCAGTACTTC; CDR3: CASSPGTSGQETQYF
D: TRBD2; V: TRBV6-1; size: -; J: TRBJ2-3; DNA: TGTGCCAGCAGTGGAAGCGGGGGCGGGGCAGATACGCAGTATTTT; CDR3: CASSGSGGGADTQYF
D: -; V: TRBV5-6; size: few; J: TRBJ1-5; DNA: TGTGCCAGCAGCCTACAGGATCAGCCCCAGCATTTT; CDR3: CASSLQDQPQHF
D: TRBD1; V: TRBV7-9; size: -; J: TRBJ2-3; DNA: TGTGCCAGCAGCGGGACAGGGGGGCCGGGAGATACGCAGTATTTT; CDR3: CASSGTGGPGDTQYF
D: TRBD1; V: TRBV7-9; size: -; J: TRBJ1-1; DNA: TGTGCCAGCAGCTGGACAACAGGGGACACTGAAGCTTTCTTT; CDR3: CASSWTTGDTEAFF
D: TRBD1; V: TRBV28; size: -; J: TRBJ2-2; DNA: TGTGCCAGCAGAGGACAGGATCTGGGGGAGCTGTTTTTT; CDR3: CASRGQDLGELFF
D: -; V: TRBV13; size: -; J: TRBJ2-1; DNA: TGTGCCAGCAGCTTATCTGAGTTACTGGGCGATGAGCAGTTCTTC; CDR3: CASSLSELLGDEQFF